This record looks at one TCR beta chain sequence and its context. Its antigen remains unidentified. These data are taken from a study of beta chain features in type 1 diabetes. Across the study: Similarity in age, gender and cell yields was seen between patients and healthy donors.

Regarding the study as a whole: Among all four CD4+ subsets, Type 1 diabetes patients had TCRB CDR3s that were moderately but significantly shorter.

All of the isolated RNA was reverse transcribed, so expressed TCRB transcripts were sequenced. TCRdb keeps only in-frame clones here, not all; method: immunoSEQ multiplex PCR. The repertoire holds about 160,000 clones, with approximately 7.9% as singletons. The sequenced material came from central memory CD4+ T cells from blood. The TCR comes from a man aged 18 to 30 with type 1 diabetes.

The CDR3 sequence is CASTPGQKGYTF. The CDR3 nucleotides read TGTGCCAGCACCCCGGGACAGAAGGGCTACACCTTC. The gene calls are TRBV6-5 and TRBJ1-2; 7 bases agree with TRBD1. Germline trimming cut 7 bases from V and 8 bases from J; bases unmatched to any gene: 7. The CDR3 is made up of 12 amino acids. Germline V gene data show CDR1 as MNHEY and CDR2 as SVGAGI.